A single sample is the source of the 26 T cell receptor beta chains below, sequenced in a study of cytomegalovirus exposure and HLA in healthy donors. A multiplex PCR was run with 60 Vbeta primers and 13 Jbeta primers. Clones were sequenced by immunoSEQ multiplex PCR, and TCRdb holds only the in-frame ones, with some missing. Recorded for this sample: some 120,000 clones. Sequenced sample: PBMCs. Source of these receptors: a man aged 18-30 years in good health and CMV-seronegative.

The V gene is TRBV6-5, the J gene TRBJ2-7, with D uncertain. V was clipped by 2 bases and J by 5 bases, with 10 bases between them. In germline, CDR1 is MNHEY, CDR2 SVGAGI. This CDR3 contains 13 residues. The CDR3 DNA reads as TGTGCCAGCAGTTACCCCTCCCGGGACGAGCAGTACTTC. This sequence encodes CASSYPSRDEQYF.

This sequence joins TRBV19 and TRBJ2-7, with D tentatively TRBD1 (5 bases). Germline assignment: CDR1 LNHDA and CDR2 SQIVND (reference sequence). Trimming left V 7 bases short and J 0 bases short, with 10 bases between. The CDR3 length is 13 residues. This chain's CDR3 is CASTEGVSYEQYF. CDR3 DNA sequence: TGTGCCAGTACCGAAGGGGTCTCCTACGAGCAGTACTTC.

The rearrangement links TRBV4-1 to TRBJ1-2; 10 bases are shared with TRBD1. From germline, CDR1 is MGHRA and CDR2 YSYEKL. Trimming removed 2 bases from V and 6 bases from J; junction bases left unmatched: 6. The CDR3 extends over 15 amino acids. For the CDR3, the DNA is TGCGCCAGCAGCCAAACGACAGGGGGCGCAAATGGCTACACCTTC. It specifies CASSQTTGGANGYTF.

The genes are TRBV6-5 and TRBJ2-5; TRBD1 is a possible D gene (5 bases). The CDR3 is 15 residues long. V was clipped by 0 bases and J by 1 base, with 9 bases between them. From germline, CDR1 is MNHEY and CDR2 SVGAGI. The CDR3 sequence is CASSYSFRGQETQYF. The CDR3 nucleotides read TGTGCCAGCAGTTACTCGTTTAGGGGCCAAGAGACCCAGTACTTC.

This chain joins TRBV6-1 and TRBJ1-1; 7 nucleotides line up with TRBD1. The V segment lost 4 bases and the J segment 8 bases; nucleotides outside the gene matches: 13. The CDR3 extends over 15 amino acids. Germline loops: CDR1 MNHNS, CDR2 SASEGT. The chain's CDR3 is CASSANRGSFSEAFF. CDR3 nucleotide sequence: TGTGCCAGCAGTGCTAACAGGGGTTCCTTTTCCGAAGCTTTCTTT.

J is TRBJ2-3 and V is TRBV19, with 14 bases aligning to TRBD2. Trimming at V came to 4 bases and at J to 4 bases, leaving 16 bases not matched to a gene. The CDR3 totals 20 residues. Germline CDR1 reads LNHDA; CDR2 reads SQIVND (reference sequence). The CDR3 is CASSRAQGDGLAGGADTQYF. CDR3 nucleotides: TGTGCCAGTAGTAGAGCACAGGGGGATGGACTAGCGGGAGGCGCAGATACGCAGTATTTT.

The CDR3 sequence is CAWKSEGSKYQPQHF. The CDR3 nucleotides are TGTGCCTGGAAATCGGAGGGCTCGAAATATCAGCCCCAGCATTTT. The chain recombines TRBV30 with TRBJ1-5; D not resolved. Germline V lookup: CDR1 GTSNPN, CDR2 SVGIG (reference sequence). The CDR3 runs to 15 residues. The V gene lost 4 bases and the J gene lost 5 bases, with 18 bases spanning the gap.

The rearrangement links TRBV30 to TRBJ1-5; D not certain. CDR3 length: 15 amino acids. From germline, CDR1 is GTSNPN and CDR2 SVGIG (reference sequence). V was shortened by 2 bases and J by 4 bases, with 15 bases between the two germline ends. The DNA for the CDR3 is TGTGCCTGGAGTATGGATCCCCGGGAGAATCAGCCCCAGCATTTT. Protein product: CAWSMDPRENQPQHF. The full variable domain, rest sourced from reference TRBV30 and TRBJ1-5, is SQTIHQWPATLVQPVGSPLSLECTVEGTSNPNLYWYRQAAGRGLQLLFYSVGIGQISSEVPQNLSASRPQDRQFILSSKKLLLSDSGFYLCAWSMDPRENQPQHFGDGTRLSIL.

As to this clone: Other nucleotide sequences in the sample specify the same CDR3. The chain joins TRBV5-1 to TRBJ1-5; D is possibly TRBD1 (6 bases). From germline, CDR1 is SGHRS and CDR2 YFSETQ. The V gene lost 4 bases and the J gene lost 2 bases, with 10 bases spanning the gap. The CDR3 spans 14 residues. CDR3 sequence (DNA): TGCGCCAGCAGCCTGGAGGGGGGCAATCAGCCCCAGCATTTT. As protein: CASSLEGGNQPQHF. Supplemented by reference TRBV5-1 and TRBJ1-5, the full variable domain reads KAGVTQTPRYLIKTRGQQVTLSCSPISGHRSVSWYQQTPGQGLQFLFEYFSETQRNKGNFPGRFSGRQFSNSRSEMNVSTLELGDSALYLCASSLEGGNQPQHFGDGTRLSIL.

The genes are TRBV4-2 and TRBJ1-1; 9 positions match TRBD1. The CDR3 covers 16 residues. The germline V gene has CDR1 LGHNA and CDR2 YNFKEQ. Trimming removed 0 bases from V and 2 bases from J; junction bases left unmatched: 4. The CDR3 protein is CASSQDPGQGNTEAFF. The CDR3 DNA reads as TGTGCCAGCAGCCAAGATCCGGGACAGGGAAACACTGAAGCTTTCTTT.

A remark on this clone: Relative to the germline gene, one junction end is altered; a read error may explain this. The chain links TRBV6-1 to TRBJ1-1; the match to TRBD1 covers 7 bases. Germline loops: CDR1 MNHNS, CDR2 SASEGT. The CDR3 totals 9 residues. The CDR3: CASSGTEEF. The CDR3 DNA is TGTGCCAGCAGCGGGACAGAAGAATTT.

The chain uses TRBV7-9 and TRBJ2-6, with D possibly TRBD1 on 6 matching bases. From germline, CDR1 is SEHNR and CDR2 FQNEAQ (reference sequence). The CDR3 totals 17 residues. V was clipped by 4 bases and J by 0 bases, with 13 bases between them. The CDR3 region is CASSYLPGHSGANVLTF. The DNA for the CDR3 is TGTGCCAGCAGCTATTTACCGGGACACTCTGGGGCCAACGTCCTGACTTTC.

The chain employs TRBV11-2 and TRBJ1-1, with D possibly matching TRBD1 (5 bases). V dropped 3 bases and J dropped 2 bases, with 16 bases sitting between them. The CDR3 extends over 16 amino acids. The germline CDR1 and CDR2 sequences are SGHAT and FQNNGV. The CDR3 DNA is TGTGCCAGCAGCTTGTTGGGGGGATCAGAAAACACTGAAGCTTTCTTT. Residues: CASSLLGGSENTEAFF.

CDR3 DNA sequence: TGTGCCAGTAGTAGCTCCAGCTCCTACAATGAGCAGTTCTTC. Translating it yields CASSSSSSYNEQFF. The rearrangement links TRBV19 to TRBJ2-1; D is ambiguous. The CDR3 consists of 14 residues. The germline V gene has CDR1 LNHDA and CDR2 SQIVND (reference sequence). V dropped 4 bases and J dropped 0 bases, with 7 bases sitting between them.

The CDR3 nucleotides read TGTGCCACCGGCAGGGGAGGGAGCAATCAGCCCCAGCATTTT. It specifies CATGRGGSNQPQHF. The chain joins TRBV2 to TRBJ1-5; D is possibly TRBD1 (6 bases). The germline V gene has CDR1 SNHLY and CDR2 FYNNEI. Trimming pared 10 bases from V and 1 base from J, leaving 14 bases between. This CDR3 has 14 amino acids.

The chain employs TRBV10-1 and TRBJ1-1; no clear D gene. The V and J ends lost 0 bases and 0 bases respectively, with 5 bases between them. Germline lookup yields CDR1 WNHNN and CDR2 SYGVQD (reference sequence). The CDR3 has 14 residues. CDR3: CASSESRVNTEAFF. The CDR3 nucleotides read TGCGCCAGCAGTGAGTCACGGGTGAACACTGAAGCTTTCTTT.

V usage is TRBV5-1 and J usage is TRBJ2-5; 8 nucleotides align to TRBD2. Germline V gene lookup returns CDR1 SGHRS and CDR2 YFSETQ. The CDR3 totals 16 residues. V gave up 0 bases and J gave up 6 bases; unmatched junction bases: 10. CDR3 sequence reads: CASSLAPGGPGKTQYF. The CDR3 nucleotides are TGCGCCAGCAGCTTGGCTCCGGGAGGGCCGGGAAAGACCCAGTACTTC.

The gene calls are TRBV18 and TRBJ2-3, with D uncertain. Trimming left V 2 bases short and J 2 bases short, with 20 bases between. CDR3 length: 18 residues. Looked up from germline, CDR1 is KGHSH and CDR2 is LQKENI. CDR3: CASSPRLMPTPYTDTQYF. For the CDR3, the DNA is TGTGCCAGCTCACCAAGATTAATGCCGACACCTTACACAGATACGCAGTATTTT.

The genes are TRBV10-3 and TRBJ1-2; 9 bases match TRBD1. The V segment lost 3 bases and the J segment 7 bases; nucleotides outside the gene matches: 15. CDR1 ENHRY and CDR2 SYGVKD come from the germline V gene. The CDR3 length is 17 residues. The CDR3 region has the DNA TGTGCCATCAGTGAAGTTAGGGGACAGGGCCCACCTACTGGCTACACCTTC. As protein: CAISEVRGQGPPTGYTF.

The chain has TRBV23-1 and TRBJ2-2; D gene uncertain. TRBV23-1 qualifies as an ORF whose function is uncertain. This CDR3 contains 16 residues. Trimming cost V 9 bases and J 2 bases, with 19 bases left between them. The DNA for the CDR3 is TGCGCCAGGACGGTACGAGGAGATTCAAACACCGGGGAGCTGTTTTTT. It translates to CARTVRGDSNTGELFF.

The rearrangement joins TRBV6-9 to TRBJ1-2; D possibly corresponds to TRBD1 (5 bases). In germline, CDR1 is MNHGY, CDR2 SVAAGI. The CDR3 sequence is 13 residues long. V dropped 2 bases and J dropped 6 bases, with 10 bases sitting between them. CDR3 in DNA: TGTGCCAGCAGTTATGTCAGGGTCGATGGCTACACCTTC. This codes for CASSYVRVDGYTF.

The V call is TRBV5-1, the J call TRBJ2-1, with D possibly matching TRBD2 (5 bases). CDR1 and CDR2 (germline): SGHRS, YFSETQ. This CDR3 has 13 amino acids. V was shortened by 4 bases and J by 7 bases, with 12 bases between the two germline ends. The CDR3 DNA reads TGCGCCAGCAGCACCATGACTAAAAATGAGCAGTTCTTC. Amino acid sequence: CASSTMTKNEQFF.

The chain links TRBV6-5 to TRBJ1-2; D remains unclear. This CDR3 region has 15 residues. Between the trimmed V and J ends, which lost 2 bases and 0 bases, there was a span of 10 bases. CDR1 and CDR2 (germline): MNHEY, SVGAGI. This CDR3 reads CASSYGRPPNYGYTF. Written as DNA, the CDR3 is TGTGCCAGCAGTTACGGCAGGCCCCCTAACTATGGCTACACCTTC.

V and J are TRBV10-3 and TRBJ2-5, with D uncertain. The CDR3 contains 14 residues. V was cut by 0 bases and J by 3 bases, with 8 bases left in between. The germline V gene has CDR1 ENHRY and CDR2 SYGVKD. Here the CDR3 reads CAISESWPKETQYF. The CDR3 region has the DNA TGTGCCATCAGTGAGTCTTGGCCCAAAGAGACCCAGTACTTC.

The chain has TRBV9 and TRBJ1-6; D may be TRBD1 (5 bases). Germline V gives CDR1 SGDLS, CDR2 YYNGEE. Trimming shortened V by 4 bases and J by 10 bases, and 15 bases separated the two germline ends. This CDR3 has 14 residues. In DNA, the CDR3 is TGTGCCAGCAGCTTGGACCCTCGGGGGTCACCCCTCCACTTT. Protein: CASSLDPRGSPLHF.

V gene TRBV10-1 combines with J gene TRBJ2-3; D might be TRBD2 (6 bases). Germline CDR1 reads WNHNN; CDR2 reads SYGVQD (reference sequence). V lost 6 bases and J 2 bases, leaving 15 bases between the germline ends. The CDR3 runs to 15 residues. The DNA of the CDR3 is TGCGCCAGCAGGGGTGAGACTAGGAACACAGATACGCAGTATTTT. Its translation: CASRGETRNTDTQYF.